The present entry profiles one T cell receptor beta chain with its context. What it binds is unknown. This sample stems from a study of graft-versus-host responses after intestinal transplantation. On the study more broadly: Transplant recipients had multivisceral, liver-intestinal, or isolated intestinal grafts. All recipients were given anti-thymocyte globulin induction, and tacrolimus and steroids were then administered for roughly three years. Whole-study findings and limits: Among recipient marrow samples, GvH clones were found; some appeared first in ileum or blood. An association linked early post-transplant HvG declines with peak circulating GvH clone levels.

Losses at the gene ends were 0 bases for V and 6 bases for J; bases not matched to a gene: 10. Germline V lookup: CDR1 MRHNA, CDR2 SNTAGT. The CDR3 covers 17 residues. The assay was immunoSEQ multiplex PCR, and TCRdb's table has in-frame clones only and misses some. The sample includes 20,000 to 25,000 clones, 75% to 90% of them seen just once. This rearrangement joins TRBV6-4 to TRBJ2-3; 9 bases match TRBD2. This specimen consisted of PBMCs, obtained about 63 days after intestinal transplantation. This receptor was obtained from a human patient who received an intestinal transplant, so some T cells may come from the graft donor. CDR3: CASSDSKGGGGADTQYF. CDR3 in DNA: TGTGCCAGCAGTGACTCGAAGGGAGGCGGGGGGGCCGATACGCAGTATTTT.